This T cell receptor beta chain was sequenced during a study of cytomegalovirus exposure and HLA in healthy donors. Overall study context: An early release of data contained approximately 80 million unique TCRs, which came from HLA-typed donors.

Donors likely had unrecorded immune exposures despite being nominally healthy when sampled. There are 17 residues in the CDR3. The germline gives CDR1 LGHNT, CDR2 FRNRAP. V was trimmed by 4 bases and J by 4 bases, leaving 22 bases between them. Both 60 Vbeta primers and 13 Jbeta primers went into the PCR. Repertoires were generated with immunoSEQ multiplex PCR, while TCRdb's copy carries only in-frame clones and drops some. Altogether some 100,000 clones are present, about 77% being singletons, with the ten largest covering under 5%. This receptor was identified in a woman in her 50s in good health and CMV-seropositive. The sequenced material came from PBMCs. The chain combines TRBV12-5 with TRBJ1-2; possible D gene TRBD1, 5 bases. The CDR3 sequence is CASGSVGGAGITYGYTF. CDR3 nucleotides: TGTGCTAGTGGTTCCGTCGGGGGTGCGGGCATTACCTATGGCTACACCTTC.